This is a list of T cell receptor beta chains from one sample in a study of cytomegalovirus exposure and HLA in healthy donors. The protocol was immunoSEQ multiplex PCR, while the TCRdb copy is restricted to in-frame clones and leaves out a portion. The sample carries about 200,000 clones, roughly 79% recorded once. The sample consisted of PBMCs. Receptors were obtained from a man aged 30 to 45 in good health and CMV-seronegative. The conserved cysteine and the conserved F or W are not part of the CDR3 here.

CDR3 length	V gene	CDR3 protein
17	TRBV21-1	ASSVGLAGRLPGENEQF
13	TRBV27	ASSFDGAGSYGYT
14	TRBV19	ASSIWERQVRQPQH
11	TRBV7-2	ASSFRASYGYT
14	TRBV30	AWEAGTSGRAYEQY
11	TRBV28	ASSQEVNYEQY
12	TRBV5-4	ASSLISGENTIY
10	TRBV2	ASKTGQTGDF
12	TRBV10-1	ASSVSGRADEQF
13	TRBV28	ASSLSTGEVQPQH
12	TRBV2	ASSENRGLNIQY
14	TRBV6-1	ASSEVWRGPPDTQY
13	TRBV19	ASSIGRDRAPEQY
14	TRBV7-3	ASSLRSTGVDTEAF
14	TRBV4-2	ASSLPGQVNTGELF
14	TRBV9	ASSVPRDRGRCTIY